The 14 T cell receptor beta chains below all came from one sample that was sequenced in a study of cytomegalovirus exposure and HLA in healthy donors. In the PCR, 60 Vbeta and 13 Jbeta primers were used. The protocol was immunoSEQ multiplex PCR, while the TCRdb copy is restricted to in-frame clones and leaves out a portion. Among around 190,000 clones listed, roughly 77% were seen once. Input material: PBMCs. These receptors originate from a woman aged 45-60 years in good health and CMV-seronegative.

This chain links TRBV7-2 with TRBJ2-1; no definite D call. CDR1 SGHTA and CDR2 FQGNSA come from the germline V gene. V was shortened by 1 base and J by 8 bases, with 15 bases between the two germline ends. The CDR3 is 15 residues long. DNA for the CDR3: TGTGCCAGCAGCTTAGGTCAGGCCGGCCGCGATGAGCAGTTCTTC. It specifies CASSLGQAGRDEQFF.

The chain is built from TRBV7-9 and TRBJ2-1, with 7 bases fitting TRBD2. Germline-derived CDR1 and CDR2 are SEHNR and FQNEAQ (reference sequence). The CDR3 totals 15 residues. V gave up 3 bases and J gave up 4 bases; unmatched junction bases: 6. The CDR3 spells CASSLSSGKYNEQFF. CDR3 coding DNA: TGTGCCAGCAGCTTGTCTAGCGGAAAATACAATGAGCAGTTCTTC.

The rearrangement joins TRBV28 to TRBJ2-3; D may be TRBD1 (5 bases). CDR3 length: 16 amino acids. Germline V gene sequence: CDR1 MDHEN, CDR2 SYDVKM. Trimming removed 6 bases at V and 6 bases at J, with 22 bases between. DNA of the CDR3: TGTGCCAGCAGCTCCGAGAAGGGGCCCAAAAGGGATACGCAGTATTTT. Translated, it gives CASSSEKGPKRDTQYF. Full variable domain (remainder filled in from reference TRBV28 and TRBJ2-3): DVKVTQSSRYLVKRTGEKVFLECVQDMDHENMFWYRQDPGLGLRLIYFSYDVKMKEKGDIPEGYSVSREKKERFSLILESASTNQTSMYLCASSSEKGPKRDTQYFGPGTRLTVL.

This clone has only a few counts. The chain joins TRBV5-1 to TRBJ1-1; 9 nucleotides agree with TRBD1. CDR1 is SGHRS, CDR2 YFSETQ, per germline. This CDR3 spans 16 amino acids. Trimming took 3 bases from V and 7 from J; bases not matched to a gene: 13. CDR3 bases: TGCGCCAGCAGCTCCCGGGACAGGGTAGAACAGGGTGAAGCTTTCTTT. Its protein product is CASSSRDRVEQGEAFF.

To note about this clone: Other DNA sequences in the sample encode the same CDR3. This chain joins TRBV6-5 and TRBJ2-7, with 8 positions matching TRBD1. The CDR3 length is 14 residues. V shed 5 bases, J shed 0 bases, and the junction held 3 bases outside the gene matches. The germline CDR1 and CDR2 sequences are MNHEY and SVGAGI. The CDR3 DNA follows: TGTGCCAGCAGTAGGACAGGGAGCTCCTACGAGCAGTACTTC. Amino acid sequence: CASSRTGSSYEQYF.

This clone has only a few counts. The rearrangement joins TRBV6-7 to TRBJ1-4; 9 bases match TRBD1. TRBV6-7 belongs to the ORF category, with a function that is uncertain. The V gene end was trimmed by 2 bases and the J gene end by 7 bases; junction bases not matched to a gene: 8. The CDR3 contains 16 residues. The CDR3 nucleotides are TGTGCCAGCAGTTACCCCAACAGGGGGCAGGGTGAAAAACTGTTTTTT. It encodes CASSYPNRGQGEKLFF.

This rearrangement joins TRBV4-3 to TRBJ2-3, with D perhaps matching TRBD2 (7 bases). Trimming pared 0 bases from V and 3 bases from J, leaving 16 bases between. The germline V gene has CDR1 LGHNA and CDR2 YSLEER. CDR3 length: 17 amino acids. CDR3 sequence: CASSQDNRGGGTDTQYF. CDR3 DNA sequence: TGCGCCAGCAGCCAAGATAATCGGGGAGGGGGGACAGATACGCAGTATTTT.

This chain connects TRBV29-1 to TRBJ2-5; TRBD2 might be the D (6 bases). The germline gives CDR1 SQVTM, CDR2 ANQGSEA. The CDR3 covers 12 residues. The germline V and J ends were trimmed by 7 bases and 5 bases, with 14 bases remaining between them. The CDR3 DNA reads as TGCAGCGGGGGGGAGGCGGAGGAGACCCAGTACTTC. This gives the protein CSGGEAEETQYF.

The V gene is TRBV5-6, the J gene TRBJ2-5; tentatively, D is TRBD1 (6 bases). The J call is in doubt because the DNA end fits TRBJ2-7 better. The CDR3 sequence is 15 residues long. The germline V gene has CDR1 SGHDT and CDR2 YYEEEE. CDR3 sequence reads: CASNALGTNPYEQYF. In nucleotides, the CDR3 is TGTGCCAGCAACGCCTTAGGGACAAACCCCTACGAGCAGTACTTC.

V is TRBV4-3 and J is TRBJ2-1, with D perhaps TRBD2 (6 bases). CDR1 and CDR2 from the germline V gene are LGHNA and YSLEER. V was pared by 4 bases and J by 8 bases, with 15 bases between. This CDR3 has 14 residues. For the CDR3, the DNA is TGCGCCAGCAGCCTTCAGGCGGGATCGGATGAGCAGTTCTTC. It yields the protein CASSLQAGSDEQFF.

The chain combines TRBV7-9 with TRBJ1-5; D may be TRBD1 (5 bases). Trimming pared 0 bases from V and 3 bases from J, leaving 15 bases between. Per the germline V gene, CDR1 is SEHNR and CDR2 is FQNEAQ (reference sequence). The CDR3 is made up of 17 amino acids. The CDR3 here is CASSLARPQGINQPQHF. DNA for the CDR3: TGTGCCAGCAGCTTAGCAAGGCCCCAGGGAATCAATCAGCCCCAGCATTTT.

The CDR3 loop is CASSLMGQGSTGELFF. CDR3 DNA sequence: TGTGCCAGCAGCTTAATGGGACAGGGTTCCACCGGGGAGCTGTTTTTT. This sequence joins TRBV7-8 and TRBJ2-2; 9 positions match TRBD1. CDR1 is SGHVS, CDR2 FQNEAQ, per germline. V gave up 2 bases and J gave up 4 bases; unmatched junction bases: 5. The CDR3 loop spans 16 amino acids.

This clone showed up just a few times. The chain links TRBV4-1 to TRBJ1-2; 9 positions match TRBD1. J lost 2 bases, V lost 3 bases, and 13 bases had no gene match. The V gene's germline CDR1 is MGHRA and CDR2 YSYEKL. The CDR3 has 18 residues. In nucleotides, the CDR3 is TGCGCCAGCAGCCACACGCGAGGCGGACAGGGGCCCAACTATGGCTACACCTTC. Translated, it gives CASSHTRGGQGPNYGYTF.

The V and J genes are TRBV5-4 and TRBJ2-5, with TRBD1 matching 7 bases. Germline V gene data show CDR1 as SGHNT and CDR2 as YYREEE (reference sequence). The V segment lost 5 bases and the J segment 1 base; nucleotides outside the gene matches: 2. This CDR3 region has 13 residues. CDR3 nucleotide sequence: TGTGCCAGCAGTCGGGACAGCCAAGAGACCCAGTACTTC. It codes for CASSRDSQETQYF.